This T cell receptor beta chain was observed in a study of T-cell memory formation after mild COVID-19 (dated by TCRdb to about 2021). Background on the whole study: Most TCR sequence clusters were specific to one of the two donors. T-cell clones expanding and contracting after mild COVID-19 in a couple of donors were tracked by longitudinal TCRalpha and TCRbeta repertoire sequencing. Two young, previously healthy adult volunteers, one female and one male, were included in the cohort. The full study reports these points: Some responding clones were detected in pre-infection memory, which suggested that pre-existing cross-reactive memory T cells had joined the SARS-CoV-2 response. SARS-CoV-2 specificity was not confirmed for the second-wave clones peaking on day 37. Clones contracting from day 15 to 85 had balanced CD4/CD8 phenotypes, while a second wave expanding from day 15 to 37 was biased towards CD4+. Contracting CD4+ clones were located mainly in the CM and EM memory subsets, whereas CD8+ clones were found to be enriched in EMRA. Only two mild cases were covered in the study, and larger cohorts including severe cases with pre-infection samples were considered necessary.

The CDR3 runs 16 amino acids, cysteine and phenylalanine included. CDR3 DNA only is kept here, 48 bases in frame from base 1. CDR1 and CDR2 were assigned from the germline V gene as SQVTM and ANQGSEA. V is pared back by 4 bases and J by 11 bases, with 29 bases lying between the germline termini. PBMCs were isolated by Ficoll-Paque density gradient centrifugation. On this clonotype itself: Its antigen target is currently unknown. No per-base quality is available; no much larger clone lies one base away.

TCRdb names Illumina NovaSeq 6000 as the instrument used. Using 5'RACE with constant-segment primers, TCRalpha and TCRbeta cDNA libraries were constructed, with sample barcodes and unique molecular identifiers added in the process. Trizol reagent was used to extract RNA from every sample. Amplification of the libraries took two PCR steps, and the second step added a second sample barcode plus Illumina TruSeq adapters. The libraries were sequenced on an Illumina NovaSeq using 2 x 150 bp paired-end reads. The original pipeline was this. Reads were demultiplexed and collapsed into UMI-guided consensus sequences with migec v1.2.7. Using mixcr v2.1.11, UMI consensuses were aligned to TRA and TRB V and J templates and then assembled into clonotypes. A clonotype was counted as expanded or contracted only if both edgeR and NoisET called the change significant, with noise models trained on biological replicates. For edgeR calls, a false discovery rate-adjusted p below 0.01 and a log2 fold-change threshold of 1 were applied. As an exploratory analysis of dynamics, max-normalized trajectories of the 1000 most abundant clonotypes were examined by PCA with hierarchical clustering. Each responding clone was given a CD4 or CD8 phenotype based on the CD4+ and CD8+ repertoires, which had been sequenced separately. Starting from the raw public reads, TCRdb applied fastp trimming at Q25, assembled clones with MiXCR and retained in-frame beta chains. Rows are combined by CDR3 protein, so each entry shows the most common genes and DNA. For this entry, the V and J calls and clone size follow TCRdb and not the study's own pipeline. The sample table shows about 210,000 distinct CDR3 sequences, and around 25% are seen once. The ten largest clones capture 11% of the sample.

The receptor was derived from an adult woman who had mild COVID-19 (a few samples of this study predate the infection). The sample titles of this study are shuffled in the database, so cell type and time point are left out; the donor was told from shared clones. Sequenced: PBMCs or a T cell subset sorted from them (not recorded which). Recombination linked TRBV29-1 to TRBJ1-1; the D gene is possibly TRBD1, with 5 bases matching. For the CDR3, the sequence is CSVVGREQDGDLDAFF. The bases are TGCAGCGTTGTAGGAAGGGAACAGGACGGGGATTTGGATGCTTTCTTT.